What follows are 18 T cell receptor beta chains derived from one specimen sequenced in a study of Ad26.COV2.S vaccination and SARS-CoV-2 variants (dated by TCRdb to the early 2020s). Library preparation employed the immunoSEQ multiplex PCR assay. TCRdb obtained this table from immuneACCESS and retained in-frame rearrangements with V and J assigned. These tables miss some clones; where compared with another copy, unresolved V genes account for less than half of the shortfall, and the remainder is unexplained. The sample has 350,000 to 400,000 clones on record, roughly nine tenths of them singletons. The leading ten clones occupy 3.5% of the sample. Read against the paper, the sample's treatment or condition label means: some 20 received Ad26.COV2.S at low or high dose, single or two shots; 5 received placebo; per-sample allocation not given. For vaccine and placebo recipients, the sequenced repertoires came from samples collected on day 63 after the first injection.

The starting material was peripheral blood, obtained in a trial of Ad26.COV2.S vaccine versus placebo. These receptors were taken from a person between 18 and 59 years old who received the Ad26.COV2.S COVID-19 vaccine or a placebo.

The chain joins TRBV7-2 to TRBJ2-7; 14 positions match TRBD2. Germline CDR1 and CDR2: SGHTA and FQGNSA. The CDR3 has 13 amino acids. J lost 6 bases, V lost 10 bases, and 5 bases had no gene match. CDR3 DNA: TGTGCCATCCGTGGACTAGCGGGGGGCGAGCAGTACTTC. It translates to CAIRGLAGGEQYF.

The chain uses TRBV30 and TRBJ1-5; D might be TRBD1 (6 bases). Germline V gives CDR1 GTSNPN, CDR2 SVGIG (reference sequence). V was clipped by 1 base and J by 4 bases, with 11 bases between them. This CDR3 region has 14 residues. Here the CDR3 reads CAWSGGTLNQPQHF. For the CDR3, the DNA is TGTGCCTGGAGTGGCGGGACACTTAATCAGCCCCAGCATTTT. Supplemented by reference TRBV30 and TRBJ1-5, the full variable domain reads SQTIHQWPATLVQPVGSPLSLECTVEGTSNPNLYWYRQAAGRGLQLLFYSVGIGQISSEVPQNLSASRPQDRQFILSSKKLLLSDSGFYLCAWSGGTLNQPQHFGDGTRLSIL.

V usage is TRBV19 and J usage is TRBJ2-7; D is possibly TRBD2 (5 bases). Trimming left V 10 bases short and J 4 bases short, with 14 bases between. The CDR3 runs 12 residues. Germline loops: CDR1 LNHDA, CDR2 SQIVND (reference sequence). CDR3 sequence: CATSVGDYEQYF. Here the CDR3 DNA reads TGTGCCACCTCAGTGGGAGATTACGAGCAGTACTTC.

The gene calls are TRBV5-1 and TRBJ1-3, with D maybe TRBD1 (6 bases). The CDR3 contains 16 residues. CDR1 SGHRS and CDR2 YFSETQ come from the germline V gene. The V and J ends lost 4 bases and 4 bases respectively, with 18 bases between them. The CDR3 sequence is CASSPGAQMNGNTIYF. CDR3 sequence (DNA): TGCGCCAGCAGCCCAGGGGCTCAAATGAACGGAAACACCATATATTTT.

With respect to this clone: It may be a read error: a sequence one base away is much more abundant. The V gene is TRBV6-5, the J gene TRBJ1-1; 10 nucleotides line up with TRBD1. This CDR3 is built from 13 residues. Losses at the gene ends were 5 bases for V and 4 bases for J; bases not matched to a gene: 1. The germline V gene encodes CDR1 MNHEY and CDR2 SVGAGI. CDR3 nucleotides: TGTGCCAGCAGTAGGACAGGGGGCACTGAAGCTTTCTTT. Residues: CASSRTGGTEAFF.

J is TRBJ1-2 and V is TRBV4-1, with D unclear. The CDR3 runs 16 residues. The V end was cut by 1 base, the J end by 4 bases, with 16 bases between. Germline assignment: CDR1 MGHRA and CDR2 YSYEKL. The CDR3 here is CASSQALGQSLYGYTF. The CDR3 DNA reads as TGCGCCAGCAGCCAAGCCTTGGGTCAGTCACTCTATGGCTACACCTTC.

This rearrangement joins TRBV7-2 to TRBJ2-7, with D perhaps assigned TRBD1 or TRBD2 (5 bases each). Trimming cost V 5 bases and J 3 bases, with 17 bases left between them. Germline V gene lookup returns CDR1 SGHTA and CDR2 FQGNSA. The CDR3 has 15 residues. CDR3 protein: CASSPQGDLGYEQYF. CDR3 nucleotide sequence: TGTGCCAGCAGCCCCCAGGGAGATCTGGGCTACGAGCAGTACTTC. The variable domain in full, with the rest retrieved from reference TRBV7-2 and TRBJ2-7, is GAGVSQSPSNKVTEKGKDVELRCDPISGHTALYWYRQSLGQGLEFLIYFQGNSAPDKSGLPSDRFSAERTGGSVSTLTIQRTQQEDSAVYLCASSPQGDLGYEQYFGPGTRLTVT.

Note on this clone: Germline and junction disagree at one end, which may indicate a read error. Different DNA sequences within this sample yield the same CDR3. The chain is built from TRBV7-9 and TRBJ1-4, with D unresolved. The V gene's germline CDR1 is SEHNR and CDR2 FQNEAQ (reference sequence). The CDR3 loop spans 14 amino acids. CDR3 protein: CASSFDSTNEKLFF. For the CDR3, the DNA is TGTGCCAGTAGCTTCGATTCAACTAATGAAAAACTGTTTTTT.

The V and J genes are TRBV11-3 and TRBJ2-5, with 7 bases fitting TRBD2. After removal of 5 bases from V and 4 bases from J, the junction contained 10 bases not matched to a gene. This CDR3 has 15 amino acids. From germline, CDR1 is SGHNT and CDR2 YENEEA. CDR3 nucleotide sequence: TGTGCCAGCAGCCCGGGACTAAGGATCGGAGAGACCCAGTACTTC. Protein: CASSPGLRIGETQYF. The entire variable domain, with the rest obtained from reference TRBV11-3 and TRBJ2-5, is as follows: EAGVVQSPRYKIIEKKQPVAFWCNPISGHNTLYWYLQNLGQGPELLIRYENEEAVDDSQLPKDRFSAERLKGVDSTLKIQPAELGDSAVYLCASSPGLRIGETQYFGPGTRLLVL.

The rearrangement links TRBV18 to TRBJ2-7; D is uncertain. Trimming stripped 6 bases from V and 7 bases from J, with 25 bases between. This CDR3 comprises 16 residues. The V gene's germline CDR1 is KGHSH and CDR2 LQKENI. The CDR3 DNA reads TGTGCCAGCTCTCCCCTGCGGATTTCGGACGTAAAAGAGCAGTACTTC. The encoded protein is CASSPLRISDVKEQYF.

V usage is TRBV7-9 and J usage is TRBJ1-2, with D possibly being TRBD1 (6 bases). The germline V gene encodes CDR1 SEHNR and CDR2 FQNEAQ (reference sequence). The CDR3 sequence is 17 residues long. V lost 0 bases, J lost 5 bases, and 19 bases lay in between. CDR3 coding DNA: TGTGCCAGCAGCTTAGCGATCTCAGGGGACTCCTTTTATGGCTACACCTTC. This encodes CASSLAISGDSFYGYTF.

The V and J genes are TRBV4-3 and TRBJ1-5, with D hard to call. The germline V and J ends were trimmed by 3 bases and 5 bases, with 11 bases remaining between them. This CDR3 contains 14 residues. Germline V lookup: CDR1 LGHNA, CDR2 YSLEER. The CDR3 region is CASSQTRRYQPQHF. CDR3 bases: TGCGCCAGCAGCCAGACTCGTCGGTATCAGCCCCAGCATTTT.

The chain couples TRBV9 to TRBJ1-5; TRBD1 aligns across 8 bases. The V gene's germline CDR1 is SGDLS and CDR2 YYNGEE. J lost 3 bases, V lost 4 bases, and 6 bases had no gene match. This CDR3 is built from 15 residues. CDR3 region: CASSPGTGSNQPQHF. CDR3 nucleotides: TGTGCCAGCAGCCCGGGGACAGGTTCCAATCAGCCCCAGCATTTT.

V and J are TRBV20-1 and TRBJ2-1; the match to TRBD2 covers 8 bases. The CDR3 length is 16 residues. Germline-derived CDR1 and CDR2 are DFQATT and SNEGSKA (reference sequence). Trimming at V came to 3 bases and at J to 2 bases, leaving 9 bases not matched to a gene. CDR3 bases: TGCAGTGCTAGTGAGGCCGGGGGGGCGACCTACAATGAGCAGTTCTTC. This gives the protein CSASEAGGATYNEQFF.

V and J are TRBV4-1 and TRBJ2-2, with 8 bases lining up with TRBD2. This CDR3 spans 17 amino acids. The J segment lost 1 base and the V segment lost 0 bases, leaving 4 bases of the junction unmatched. CDR1 is MGHRA, CDR2 YSYEKL, per germline. CDR3 nucleotide sequence: TGCGCCAGCAGCCAAGAACGTAGCGGGGAGAACACCGGGGAGCTGTTTTTT. It is translated as CASSQERSGENTGELFF.

V is TRBV2 and J is TRBJ2-7; no reliable D call. Trimming left V 4 bases short and J 3 bases short, with 13 bases between. The CDR3 is 14 residues long. The germline V gene encodes CDR1 SNHLY and CDR2 FYNNEI. The CDR3 nucleotides are TGTGCCAGCAGTGGGGTACTCCACCTCTACGAGCAGTACTTC. Protein product: CASSGVLHLYEQYF.

V gene TRBV2 combines with J gene TRBJ1-1, with unresolved D. Germline V lookup: CDR1 SNHLY, CDR2 FYNNEI. The V gene lost 6 bases and the J gene lost 7 bases, with 6 bases spanning the gap. The CDR3 covers 10 residues. The CDR3 coding sequence is TGTGCCAGCAGGGCAGGTGAAGCTTTCTTT. Protein product: CASRAGEAFF.

The table lists this clone with a few counts. This rearrangement joins TRBV7-2 to TRBJ2-3; 8 bases match TRBD1. Trimming took 6 bases from V and 3 from J; bases not matched to a gene: 11. Per germline, CDR1 SGHTA and CDR2 FQGNSA. The CDR3 covers 16 residues. Written as DNA, the CDR3 is TGTGCCAGCAGACGTGGAGACAGGGGCCGAACAGATACGCAGTATTTT. As protein: CASRRGDRGRTDTQYF. Full variable domain (missing parts from reference TRBV7-2 and TRBJ2-3): GAGVSQSPSNKVTEKGKDVELRCDPISGHTALYWYRQSLGQGLEFLIYFQGNSAPDKSGLPSDRFSAERTGGSVSTLTIQRTQQEDSAVYLCASRRGDRGRTDTQYFGPGTRLTVL.